These T cell receptor beta chains were read from a single sample in a study of low-dose radiotherapy and immunotherapy resistance in tumors. TCRdb reprocessed the reads with MiXCR, giving one entry per CDR3 protein. Of under 95,000 distinct CDR3 sequences listed, over 15% are singletons. Here the sequenced sample was PBMCs, taken after low-dose radiotherapy plus immunotherapy. The receptor source for this set is a male donor with prostate cancer. Both conserved end residues are part of each CDR3. Fields, in order: clone size, D gene, V gene, J gene, CDR3 protein, CDR3 DNA. The D gene is left open where the match is weak. The size field is filled for only some rows; it gives once, few, many or a size class.

>.|.|TRBV5-4|TRBJ1-5
CASSMSGGNQPQHF
TGTGCCAGCAGCATGTCAGGGGGCAATCAGCCCCAGCATTTT
>many|TRBD2|TRBV7-2|TRBJ2-1
CASSSTVSTSGSHNEQFF
TGTGCCAGCAGCTCCACAGTCTCTACTAGCGGGAGCCACAATGAGCAGTTCTTC
>many|.|TRBV28|TRBJ2-7
CASSLPGPFYEQYF
TGTGCCAGCAGCTTACCGGGACCGTTCTACGAGCAGTACTTC
>many|.|TRBV5-1|TRBJ2-7
CASSLESQGQYF
TGCGCCAGCAGCTTGGAGTCCCAGGGGCAGTACTTC
>many|TRBD2|TRBV20-1|TRBJ2-3
CSARPSGEYTQYF
TGCAGTGCTAGACCTAGCGGGGAGTATACGCAGTATTTT
>many|TRBD1|TRBV7-2|TRBJ2-5
CASSWTGYQETQYF
TGTGCCAGCAGCTGGACAGGGTACCAAGAGACCCAGTACTTC
>once|.|TRBV2|TRBJ2-2
CASLQGRTTGELFFF
.
>many|.|TRBV7-9|TRBJ1-5
CASSSRDNNQPQHF
TGTGCCAGCAGCTCACGGGACAACAATCAGCCCCAGCATTTT
>.|TRBD1|TRBV27|TRBJ1-2
CASRRTGSNYGYTF
TGTGCCAGCAGGCGGACAGGGAGTAACTATGGCTACACCTTC
>many|TRBD1|TRBV6-5|TRBJ2-1
CASSYSGQYNEQFF
TGTGCCAGCAGTTACTCGGGACAGTACAATGAGCAGTTCTTC
>few|.|TRBV26|TRBJ1-2
CASSSDRDRGYYGYTF
TGTGCCAGCAGTTCTGACCGGGACAGGGGTTACTATGGCTACACCTTC
>many|.|TRBV25-1|TRBJ2-5
CASSEVRGGETQYF
TGTGCCAGCAGTGAGGTCAGGGGAGGAGAGACCCAGTACTTC
>many|TRBD2|TRBV2|TRBJ2-3
CASSAAQAAGVSPWGTDTQYF
TGTGCCAGCAGCGCCGCCCAAGCGGCGGGAGTTAGCCCGTGGGGCACAGATACGCAGTATTTT
>many|.|TRBV3-1|TRBJ2-7
CASSQGLASSYEQYF
TGCGCCAGCAGCCAAGGTCTAGCGAGCTCCTACGAGCAGTACTTC
>many|TRBD1|TRBV5-1|TRBJ2-7
CASSLRETGGNEQYF
TGCGCCAGCAGCTTGCGGGAAACAGGGGGGAACGAGCAGTACTTC
>many|TRBD1|TRBV5-1|TRBJ2-1
CASSLVVTGLNEQFF
TGCGCCAGCAGCTTGGTTGTGACAGGGTTGAATGAGCAGTTCTTC
>many|TRBD2|TRBV3-1|TRBJ2-2
CASRGLAGVSNTGELFF
TGTGCCAGCAGGGGACTAGCGGGAGTGTCGAACACCGGGGAGCTGTTTTTT
>many|.|TRBV25-1|TRBJ1-1
CASSEKGETGEAFF
TGTGCCAGCAGTGAAAAGGGCGAGACAGGTGAAGCTTTCTTT
>.|.|TRBV5-3|TRBJ2-7
CASSTKTLNLRAVF
TGTGCCAGCAGCACAAAGACACTGAACCTACGAGCAGTATTT
>many|TRBD2|TRBV28|TRBJ2-2
CASSYIAGGPRTGELFF
TGTGCCAGCAGCTATATAGCGGGAGGGCCCCGGACCGGGGAGCTGTTTTTT
>.|.|TRBV28|TRBJ2-3
CASSFLQGTDTQYF
TGTGCCAGCAGTTTCCTGCAGGGGACAGATACGCAGTATTTT
>many|.|TRBV27|TRBJ2-7
CASSLRTTGGPRYEQYF
TGTGCCAGCAGTTTAAGGACGACAGGTGGCCCTAGATACGAGCAGTACTTC
>many|.|TRBV20-1|TRBJ1-1
CSARGNPSNTEAFF
TGCAGTGCTAGAGGGAATCCTTCGAACACTGAAGCTTTCTTT
>many|.|TRBV27|TRBJ2-7
CASIPDRDAYEQYF
TGTGCCAGCATCCCGGACCGAGACGCCTACGAGCAGTACTTC
>many|.|TRBV7-2|TRBJ2-4
CASSSTAKNIQYF
TGTGCCAGCAGCAGTACGGCCAAAAACATTCAGTACTTC
>.|.|TRBV7-9|TRBJ1-1
CASSLAPPTEAFF
TGTGCCAGCAGCTTAGCCCCCCCTACTGAAGCTTTCTTT
>many|.|TRBV7-2|TRBJ2-1
CAGGGYNEQFF
TGTGCCGGGGGAGGATACAATGAGCAGTTCTTC